This T cell receptor beta chain was recorded in a study of T cell responses to AZD1222 COVID-19 vaccine. Worth noting for this clone: Its target is unknown.

Measured with immunoSEQ multiplex PCR; TCRdb has only the in-frame clones, and not every one. The sample lists about 150,000 clones, 80% to 95% occurring once. General observations from the study: At study baseline, merely roughly 6 AZD1222 recipients were seropositive.

The CDR3 has 15 residues. V lost 3 bases, J lost 6 bases, and 8 bases stayed unmatched. Per germline, CDR1 SGHNT and CDR2 YYREEE (reference sequence). The V call is TRBV5-4, the J call TRBJ2-2; 7 bases line up with TRBD2. Sequenced here: peripheral blood, sampled 28 days after the second AZD1222 dose. This sequence originates from an adult who received the AZD1222 COVID-19 vaccine. The CDR3 spells CASSSGGVVAGELFF. CDR3 coding DNA: TGTGCCAGCAGCTCGGGGGGAGTAGTTGCCGGGGAGCTGTTTTTT.